A single sample gave rise to the 23 T cell receptor beta chains below, sequenced in a study of cytomegalovirus exposure and HLA in healthy donors. 60 Vbeta and 13 Jbeta primers were used in PCR. TCRdb's copy holds only in-frame clones and misses some; the assay was immunoSEQ multiplex PCR. This table holds 60,000 to 95,000 clones, about 78% found once. Sequenced sample: PBMCs. All receptors derive from a woman in her thirties or forties in good health and CMV-seropositive.

The V gene is TRBV4-1, the J gene TRBJ2-1, with TRBD1 as a possible D gene (6 bases). Germline CDR1 is MGHRA and CDR2 is YSYEKL. The CDR3 covers 15 residues. Between the trimmed V and J ends, which lost 0 bases and 3 bases, there was a span of 9 bases. CDR3 DNA: TGCGCCAGCAGCCAAGAGAGGGGGAACTACAATGAGCAGTTCTTC. Its translation is CASSQERGNYNEQFF.

J is TRBJ1-1 and V is TRBV19; D is undetermined. Germline assignment: CDR1 LNHDA and CDR2 SQIVND (reference sequence). The CDR3 loop spans 12 amino acids. V was trimmed by 3 bases and J by 4 bases, leaving 6 bases between them. The CDR3 loop is CASSIASTEAFF. CDR3 nucleotide sequence: TGTGCCAGTAGTATCGCTAGCACTGAAGCTTTCTTT. Full variable domain (remainder filled in from reference TRBV19 and TRBJ1-1): DGGITQSPKYLFRKEGQNVTLSCEQNLNHDAMYWYRQDPGQGLRLIYYSQIVNDFQKGDIAEGYSVSREKKESFPLTVTSAQKNPTAFYLCASSIASTEAFFGQGTRLTVV.

The rearrangement links TRBV2 to TRBJ2-5, with 8 bases fitting TRBD1. In germline, CDR1 is SNHLY, CDR2 FYNNEI. The CDR3 is 14 residues long. V was clipped by 7 bases and J by 1 base; unmatched bases: 5. As DNA, the CDR3 is TGTGCCAGCAACCGAGACAGGGGCCAAGAGACCCAGTACTTC. This sequence encodes CASNRDRGQETQYF. Looking up the rest from reference TRBV2 and TRBJ2-5 gives the full variable domain: EPEVTQTPSHQVTQMGQEVILRCVPISNHLYFYWYRQILGQKVEFLVSFYNNEISEKSEIFDDQFSVERPDGSNFTLKIRSTKLEDSAMYFCASNRDRGQETQYFGPGTRLLVL.

This rearrangement joins TRBV5-1 to TRBJ2-5; TRBD2 aligns across 7 bases. The CDR3 has 16 residues. V shed 3 bases and J 5 bases; nucleotides not matched to a gene: 13. CDR1 and CDR2 (germline): SGHRS, YFSETQ. CDR3 protein: CASSSGVGLGRETQYF. Written as DNA, the CDR3 is TGCGCCAGCAGCTCGGGAGTCGGACTAGGTCGGGAGACCCAGTACTTC.

The V gene is TRBV5-1, the J gene TRBJ2-6, with D possibly being TRBD2 (6 bases). Germline lookup yields CDR1 SGHRS and CDR2 YFSETQ. This CDR3 contains 18 residues. V was shortened by 0 bases and J by 2 bases, with 15 bases between the two germline ends. CDR3 in amino acids: CASSLVVAGSAGANVLTF. The CDR3 nucleotides are TGCGCCAGCAGCTTGGTGGTGGCGGGGTCAGCTGGGGCCAACGTCCTGACTTTC.

This chain uses TRBV30 with TRBJ1-1; D is ambiguous. V gave up 3 bases and J gave up 5 bases, with 13 bases separating them. CDR1 is GTSNPN and CDR2 is SVGIG in the germline V gene (reference sequence). The CDR3 has 13 amino acids. DNA for the CDR3: TGTGCCTGGAGCCGAGGCCCGAGGACTGAAGCTTTCTTT. This encodes CAWSRGPRTEAFF.

This chain joins TRBV27 and TRBJ2-1; possibly TRBD2 for D (5 bases). The length of the CDR3 is 14 residues. CDR1 is MNHEY, CDR2 SMNVEV, per germline (reference sequence). Trimming pared 0 bases from V and 4 bases from J, leaving 7 bases between. CDR3 sequence reads: CASSLSTGYNEQFF. The CDR3 bases are TGTGCCAGCAGTTTATCGACGGGATACAATGAGCAGTTCTTC.

The rearrangement links TRBV6-1 to TRBJ2-7, with a weak D call TRBD2 (5 bases). The length of the CDR3 is 14 residues. Germline V gives CDR1 MNHNS, CDR2 SASEGT. V was shortened by 6 bases and J by 1 base, with 13 bases between the two germline ends. The CDR3 DNA follows: TGTGCCAGCAGCGACCCCGAGCGGTCCTACGAGCAGTACTTC. Its translation: CASSDPERSYEQYF.

V gene TRBV5-1 combines with J gene TRBJ2-7; no definite D call. V lost 6 bases, J lost 0 bases, and 13 bases lay in between. The germline V gene has CDR1 SGHRS and CDR2 YFSETQ. CDR3 length: 14 residues. CDR3 residues: CASKELPISYEQYF. CDR3 sequence (DNA): TGCGCCAGCAAGGAACTACCGATCTCCTACGAGCAGTACTTC.

This clone came up a few times. The CDR3 DNA is TGCAGCGCTACCCGGGGACAGGAGTATGGCTACACCTTC. This codes for CSATRGQEYGYTF. The J gene is TRBJ1-2, the V gene TRBV29-1; 8 nucleotides align to TRBD1. CDR3 length equals 13 residues. V trimming: 7 bases; J trimming: 5 bases; junction bases outside the gene matches: 9. The germline V gene encodes CDR1 SQVTM and CDR2 ANQGSEA.

V is TRBV7-6 and J is TRBJ2-7; 8 bases line up with TRBD2. The length of the CDR3 is 16 residues. CDR1 is SGHVS and CDR2 is FNYEAQ in the germline V gene. The ends lost 4 bases at V and 4 bases at J; junction bases unmatched: 12. The CDR3 loop reads CASSSDAGGLSYEQYF. CDR3 sequence (DNA): TGTGCCAGCAGCTCCGATGCGGGGGGTTTATCATACGAGCAGTACTTC.

The chain joins TRBV6-5 to TRBJ1-4; 9 positions match TRBD1. The CDR3 contains 16 residues. With V trimmed by 2 bases and J by 8 bases, 9 bases remained unmatched. Germline loops: CDR1 MNHEY, CDR2 SVGAGI. The CDR3 DNA reads as TGTGCCAGCAGTTACACCCCCGACAGGGGGAGCGAAAAACTGTTTTTT. Protein product: CASSYTPDRGSEKLFF.

The rearrangement joins TRBV5-5 to TRBJ2-7, with 9 bases matching TRBD1. Trimming removed 5 bases from V and 4 bases from J; junction bases left unmatched: 10. This CDR3 spans 15 amino acids. Germline V gives CDR1 SGHKS, CDR2 YYEKEE (reference sequence). CDR3 DNA sequence: TGTGCCAGCAGTTTAATACCGGGACAGGGTTACGAGCAGTACTTC. It codes for CASSLIPGQGYEQYF.

The gene calls are TRBV5-6 and TRBJ1-1; D may be TRBD1 (5 bases). V gave up 2 bases and J gave up 5 bases, with 13 bases separating them. In germline, CDR1 is SGHDT, CDR2 YYEEEE. The CDR3 sequence is 14 residues long. CDR3: CASSFRQAGTEAFF. CDR3 coding DNA: TGTGCCAGCAGCTTTAGGCAGGCAGGGACTGAAGCTTTCTTT. The variable domain in full, with the rest retrieved from reference TRBV5-6 and TRBJ1-1, is DAGVTQSPTHLIKTRGQQVTLRCSPKSGHDTVSWYQQALGQGPQFIFQYYEEEERQRGNFPDRFSGHQFPNYSSELNVNALLLGDSALYLCASSFRQAGTEAFFGQGTRLTVV.

The table lists this clone with a count of one. This chain uses TRBV28 with TRBJ1-1, with TRBD1 identical over 7 bases. The CDR3 has 14 amino acids. Germline V gene data show CDR1 as MDHEN and CDR2 as SYDVKM. V was clipped by 5 bases and J by 4 bases; unmatched bases: 7. The CDR3 loop is CASSKRQGGTEAFF. DNA of the CDR3: TGTGCCAGCAGTAAGAGACAGGGAGGCACTGAAGCTTTCTTT.

The J gene is TRBJ2-3, the V gene TRBV7-9; D is perhaps TRBD2 (5 bases). CDR1 and CDR2 from the germline V gene are SEHNR and FQNEAQ (reference sequence). V lost 8 bases and J 11 bases, leaving 14 bases between the germline ends. The CDR3 is made up of 11 amino acids. The CDR3 nucleotides are TGTGCCAGCTCTGCGGGTTCACGGCAGTATTTT. Its translation: CASSAGSRQYF.

The chain employs TRBV4-2 and TRBJ2-4; TRBD2 is a possible D gene (5 bases). V was pared by 0 bases and J by 0 bases, with 9 bases between. Germline CDR1 reads LGHNA; CDR2 reads YNFKEQ. The CDR3 spans 16 residues. CDR3 protein: CASSQDPGLAKNIQYF. The CDR3 DNA reads TGTGCCAGCAGCCAAGACCCTGGACTAGCCAAAAACATTCAGTACTTC.

The chain couples TRBV7-9 to TRBJ1-5; D is ambiguous. The CDR3 length is 15 residues. CDR1 SEHNR and CDR2 FQNEAQ come from the germline V gene (reference sequence). Trimming took 1 base from V and 3 from J, leaving 10 bases between them. Here the CDR3 DNA reads TGTGCCAGCAGCTTAGGCCCGGGGTTCAATCAGCCCCAGCATTTT. This gives the protein CASSLGPGFNQPQHF. The full variable domain, rest sourced from reference TRBV7-9 and TRBJ1-5, is DTGVSQNPRHKITKRGQNVTFRCDPISEHNRLYWYRQTLGQGPEFLTYFQNEAQLEKSRLLSDRFSAERPKGSFSTLEIQRTEQGDSAMYLCASSLGPGFNQPQHFGDGTRLSIL.

The chain combines TRBV5-1 with TRBJ1-6, with D maybe TRBD1 (6 bases). This CDR3 contains 19 residues. Trimming cost V 4 bases and J 9 bases, with 29 bases left between them. Germline CDR1 SGHRS, CDR2 YFSETQ. Here the CDR3 DNA reads TGCGCCAGCAGCCCAGATAGAGAACAGGGCTGGGTAGGAATTTCACCCCTCCACTTT. This codes for CASSPDREQGWVGISPLHF.

CDR3 sequence (DNA): TGTGCCAGCAGCACCCGGACTGGTCCCTCCTACGAGCAGTACTTC. Translated: CASSTRTGPSYEQYF. The chain carries TRBV4-2 and TRBJ2-5, with D possibly TRBD2 on 5 matching bases. The last part of the DNA fits TRBJ2-7 better; the J call may be wrong. The CDR3 covers 15 residues. CDR1 is LGHNA and CDR2 is YNFKEQ in the germline V gene.

This clone was detected only a few times. The rearrangement links TRBV16 to TRBJ1-1, with a weak D call TRBD1 (5 bases). The CDR3 runs 16 residues. CDR1 is KGHSY, CDR2 FQNENV, per germline. Trimming shortened V by 1 base and J by 5 bases, and 17 bases separated the two germline ends. The CDR3 here is CASSQWVGGDPTEAFF. Here the CDR3 DNA reads TGTGCCAGCAGCCAATGGGTGGGCGGGGACCCAACTGAAGCTTTCTTT.

To note about this clone: Other DNA sequences in this sample translate to the same CDR3. The CDR3 sequence is CASSVASGGPTQYF. The CDR3 DNA reads TGTGCCAGCAGCGTAGCTAGCGGGGGCCCGACCCAGTACTTC. The gene calls are TRBV9 and TRBJ2-5, with 10 bases aligning to TRBD2. Per the germline V gene, CDR1 is SGDLS and CDR2 is YYNGEE. The CDR3 has 14 residues. V shed 0 bases and J 7 bases; nucleotides not matched to a gene: 3. The variable domain in full, completed from reference TRBV9 and TRBJ2-5, reads DSGVTQTPKHLITATGQRVTLRCSPRSGDLSVYWYQQSLDQGLQFLIQYYNGEERAKGNILERFSAQQFPDLHSELNLSSLELGDSALYFCASSVASGGPTQYFGPGTRLLVL.

Here the CDR3 reads CASSYGGIGYTF. The CDR3 DNA is TGTGCCAGCAGCTACGGGGGTATCGGCTACACCTTC. The chain uses TRBV5-6 and TRBJ1-2; a weak D match, TRBD1 (5 bases). The V gene's germline CDR1 is SGHDT and CDR2 YYEEEE. With 3 bases removed from V and 8 bases from J, the gap between germline ends came to 11 bases. The CDR3 contains 12 residues.